Below are 17 T cell receptor beta chains sequenced from a single sample in a study of cytomegalovirus exposure and HLA in healthy donors. PCR used 60 Vbeta primers and 13 Jbeta primers. Here immunoSEQ multiplex PCR was the method, and the copy in TCRdb shows in-frame clones only, minus some. The repertoire has 190,000 or so clones, over 80% of them found once; the top ten carry 1.5% to 2%. The sequenced material came from PBMCs. The source is a man aged 50-60 years in good health and CMV-seronegative.

The chain carries TRBV5-6 and TRBJ2-3, with 14 positions matching TRBD2. This CDR3 has 16 residues. The trim removed 4 bases at V and 5 bases at J, leaving 6 bases unmatched. CDR1 SGHDT and CDR2 YYEEEE come from the germline V gene. The CDR3 protein is CASSRGLAGGVDTQYF. DNA for the CDR3: TGTGCCAGCAGCCGTGGACTAGCGGGGGGAGTAGATACGCAGTATTTT.

This chain links TRBV30 with TRBJ1-5; a weak D match, TRBD1 (6 bases). Trimming cost V 3 bases and J 5 bases, with 11 bases left between them. Germline V CDR1 and CDR2: GTSNPN, SVGIG (reference sequence). CDR3 length equals 13 residues. CDR3 DNA sequence: TGTGCCTGGAGCCGGACAGAACATCAGCCCCAGCATTTT. This gives the protein CAWSRTEHQPQHF.

The rearrangement joins TRBV10-3 to TRBJ2-7; tentative D call: TRBD1 (7 bases). The CDR3 is made up of 14 amino acids. Between the trimmed V and J ends, which lost 4 bases and 4 bases, there was a span of 14 bases. Germline CDR1 reads ENHRY; CDR2 reads SYGVKD. The DNA of the CDR3 is TGTGCCATCAGTGTGGGCAGGGGGACTTACGAGCAGTACTTC. Translated, it gives CAISVGRGTYEQYF.

The chain recombines TRBV10-1 with TRBJ2-6, with TRBD2 as a possible D gene (6 bases). CDR3 length: 15 residues. Trimming removed 8 bases from V and 1 base from J, with 12 bases in between. Germline loops: CDR1 WNHNN, CDR2 SYGVQD (reference sequence). The CDR3 DNA reads as TGCGCCAGCCGGGGGTGTGGGTCTGGGGCCAACGTCCTGACTTTC. This codes for CASRGCGSGANVLTF.

The V gene is TRBV7-8, the J gene TRBJ2-2; 9 positions match TRBD1. The CDR3 totals 16 residues. With 5 bases clipped from V and 5 bases from J, the junction kept 9 bases outside the gene matches. Looked up from germline, CDR1 is SGHVS and CDR2 is FQNEAQ. The CDR3 loop reads CASSRTGGAGTGELFF. The CDR3 DNA reads TGTGCCAGCAGCAGAACAGGGGGCGCGGGAACCGGGGAGCTGTTTTTT.

This chain uses TRBV5-6 with TRBJ2-2; D is unresolved. The germline CDR1 and CDR2 sequences are SGHDT and YYEEEE. The V gene lost 1 base and the J gene lost 6 bases, with 13 bases spanning the gap. The CDR3 totals 15 residues. CDR3 in DNA: TGTGCCAGCAGCTTGAAACCCCTACGTTCCGGGGAGCTGTTTTTT. As protein: CASSLKPLRSGELFF.

There are a few counts of this clone. Distinct nucleotide sequences in the sample also encode this CDR3. The V call is TRBV9, the J call TRBJ1-5, with D tentatively TRBD1 (5 bases). Trimming took 0 bases from V and 7 from J, leaving 14 bases between them. This CDR3 is 15 amino acids long. Germline CDR1 reads SGDLS; CDR2 reads YYNGEE. CDR3 coding DNA: TGTGCCAGCAGCGTAGGATCGGGGGAGGGACAGCCCCAGCATTTT. This encodes CASSVGSGEGQPQHF.

This chain connects TRBV11-2 to TRBJ1-5; 7 bases map to TRBD1. CDR1 is SGHAT and CDR2 is FQNNGV in the germline V gene. The CDR3 is made up of 16 amino acids. V lost 4 bases and J lost 4; bases outside the gene matches: 10. The CDR3 loop reads CASSSKDRVRNQPQHF. CDR3 in DNA: TGTGCCAGCAGCTCTAAAGACAGGGTAAGAAATCAGCCCCAGCATTTT. The complete variable domain, with remaining parts taken from reference TRBV11-2 and TRBJ1-5, reads EAGVAQSPRYKIIEKRQSVAFWCNPISGHATLYWYQQILGQGPKLLIQFQNNGVVDDSQLPKDRFSAERLKGVDSTLKIQPAKLEDSAVYLCASSSKDRVRNQPQHFGDGTRLSIL.

This chain joins TRBV10-3 and TRBJ2-5; possibly TRBD2 for D (6 bases). The J call is uncertain, as TRBJ2-7 better fits the DNA end. Germline values: CDR1 ENHRY, CDR2 SYGVKD. The length of the CDR3 is 14 residues. CDR3 DNA sequence: TGTGCCATCAGGCGGGACTTTTACTCCTACGAGCAGTACTTC. This codes for CAIRRDFYSYEQYF.

This clone has just a few counts. This rearrangement joins TRBV4-1 to TRBJ2-1; D is unclear. This CDR3 has 13 residues. Trimming shortened V by 4 bases and J by 9 bases, and 13 bases separated the two germline ends. CDR1 and CDR2 from the germline V gene are MGHRA and YSYEKL. CDR3 DNA sequence: TGCGCCAGCAGCCTAAGAGAGGAAATTGAGCAGTTCTTC. Translating gives CASSLREEIEQFF.

The chain recombines TRBV6-5 with TRBJ1-4; D gene uncertain. Germline lookup yields CDR1 MNHEY and CDR2 SVGAGI. This CDR3 has 15 residues. Trimming removed 2 bases at V and 8 bases at J, with 15 bases between. The CDR3 nucleotides are TGTGCCAGCAGTTACCGACGCACAAGCGAGGAAAAACTGTTTTTT. It encodes CASSYRRTSEEKLFF.

Written as DNA, the CDR3 is TGTGCCAGCAGCCGCTGGGCGGGAGCGGGAGATACGCAGTATTTT. It codes for CASSRWAGAGDTQYF. The chain recombines TRBV5-4 with TRBJ2-3, with 7 bases identical to TRBD2. The J segment lost 5 bases and the V segment lost 4 bases, leaving 10 bases of the junction unmatched. CDR1 is SGHNT and CDR2 is YYREEE in the germline V gene (reference sequence). The CDR3 has 15 amino acids.

The chain couples TRBV29-1 to TRBJ2-3, with D maybe TRBD2 (5 bases). Germline CDR1 and CDR2: SQVTM and ANQGSEA. This CDR3 region has 14 residues. Trimming left V 0 bases short and J 6 bases short, with 13 bases between. The CDR3 region is CSVEDSLAGDTQYF. Here the CDR3 DNA reads TGCAGCGTTGAAGATTCCCTAGCCGGGGATACGCAGTATTTT.

This chain joins TRBV7-2 and TRBJ1-5; TRBD1 is a possible D gene (5 bases). The CDR3 length is 15 residues. CDR1 SGHTA and CDR2 FQGNSA come from the germline V gene. Trimming left V 5 bases short and J 4 bases short, with 15 bases between. Here the CDR3 DNA reads TGTGCCAGCAGCCCCCTTTTGGGGCAGAATCAGCCCCAGCATTTT. This translates into CASSPLLGQNQPQHF.

This clone occurred once. The chain uses TRBV13 and TRBJ2-5, with 8 bases that match TRBD2. Germline CDR1 and CDR2: PRHDT and FYEKMQ (reference sequence). V dropped 5 bases and J dropped 5; count of bases not matched to a gene: 13. The CDR3 has 16 amino acids. This CDR3 reads CASSPRRRGAGETQYF. CDR3 coding DNA: TGTGCCAGCAGCCCTCGACGGCGGGGGGCGGGGGAGACCCAGTACTTC.

V usage is TRBV6-6 and J usage is TRBJ2-1; no clear D gene. Germline values: CDR1 MNHNY, CDR2 SVGAGI (reference sequence). V gave up 8 bases and J gave up 5 bases, with 16 bases separating them. This CDR3 has 14 amino acids. Here the CDR3 DNA reads TGTGCCAGCTGCAGGCCAGGTACGAACAATGAGCAGTTCTTC. Its translation is CASCRPGTNNEQFF.

The chain carries TRBV11-2 and TRBJ2-7, with D tentatively TRBD2 (6 bases). This CDR3 comprises 13 residues. Germline loops: CDR1 SGHAT, CDR2 FQNNGV. Between the trimmed V and J ends, which lost 1 base and 3 bases, there was a span of 7 bases. CDR3 protein: CASSLGGDYEQYF. CDR3 nucleotides: TGTGCCAGCAGCTTAGGGGGGGACTACGAGCAGTACTTC. The whole variable domain, remainder taken from reference TRBV11-2 and TRBJ2-7, is EAGVAQSPRYKIIEKRQSVAFWCNPISGHATLYWYQQILGQGPKLLIQFQNNGVVDDSQLPKDRFSAERLKGVDSTLKIQPAKLEDSAVYLCASSLGGDYEQYFGPGTRLTVT.